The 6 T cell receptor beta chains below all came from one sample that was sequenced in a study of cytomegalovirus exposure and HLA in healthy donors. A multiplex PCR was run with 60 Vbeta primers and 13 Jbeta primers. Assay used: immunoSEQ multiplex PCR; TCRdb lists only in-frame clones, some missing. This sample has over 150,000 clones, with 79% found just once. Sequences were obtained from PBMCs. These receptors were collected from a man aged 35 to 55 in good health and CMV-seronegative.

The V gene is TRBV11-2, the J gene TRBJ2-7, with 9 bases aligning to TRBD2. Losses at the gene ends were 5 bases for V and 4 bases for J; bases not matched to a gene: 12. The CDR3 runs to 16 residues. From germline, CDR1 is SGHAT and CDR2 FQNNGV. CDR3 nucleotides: TGTGCCAGCAGCCGAATTCTGGGACTAGCCCAATACGAGCAGTACTTC. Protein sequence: CASSRILGLAQYEQYF.

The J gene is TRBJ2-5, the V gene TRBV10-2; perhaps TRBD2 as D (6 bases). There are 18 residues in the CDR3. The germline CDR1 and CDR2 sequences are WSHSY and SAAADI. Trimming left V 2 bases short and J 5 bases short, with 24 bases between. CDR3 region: CASSEGRGSGRRTETQYF. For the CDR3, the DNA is TGCGCCAGCAGTGAGGGAAGGGGTAGCGGACGTAGGACGGAGACCCAGTACTTC.

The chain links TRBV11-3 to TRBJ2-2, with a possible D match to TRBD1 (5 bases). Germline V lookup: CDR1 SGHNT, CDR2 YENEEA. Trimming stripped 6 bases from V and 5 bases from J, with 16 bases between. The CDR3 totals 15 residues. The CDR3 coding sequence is TGTGCCAGCAGAGAAACAGGAATAAGAACCGGGGAGCTGTTTTTT. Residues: CASRETGIRTGELFF.

CDR3 bases: TGTGCCAGCTTCAGGGGACTAGGAAGAGAGACCCAGTACTTC. Protein: CASFRGLGRETQYF. The chain employs TRBV25-1 and TRBJ2-5, with 8 bases matching TRBD2. CDR3 size: 14 residues. Germline V gives CDR1 MGHDK, CDR2 SYGVNS. V was pared by 8 bases and J by 4 bases, with 9 bases of the junction left unmatched.

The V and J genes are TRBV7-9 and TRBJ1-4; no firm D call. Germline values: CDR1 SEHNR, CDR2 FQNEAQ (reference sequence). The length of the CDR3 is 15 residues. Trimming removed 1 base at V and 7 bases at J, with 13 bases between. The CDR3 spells CASSLVSSLGEKLFF. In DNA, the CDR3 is TGTGCCAGCAGCTTAGTATCGAGCCTAGGTGAAAAACTGTTTTTT.

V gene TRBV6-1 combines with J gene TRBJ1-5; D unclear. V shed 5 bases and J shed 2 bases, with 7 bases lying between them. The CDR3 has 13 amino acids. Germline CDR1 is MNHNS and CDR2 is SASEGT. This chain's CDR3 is CASSMRGNQPQHF. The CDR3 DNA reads TGTGCCAGCAGTATGCGAGGCAATCAGCCCCAGCATTTT.